The clone carrying this T cell receptor beta chain was detected a few times. The sample has other DNA sequences that encode this CDR3 too. The source of the sample is a study of OX40 agonist ivuxolimab in advanced cancers. This table comes from immunoSEQ multiplex PCR, and its TCRdb copy is limited to in-frame clones, with some not included. This table has about 62,000 clones, roughly 85% appearing once. CDR3 size: 15 residues. V was shortened by 1 base and J by 0 bases, with 8 bases between the two germline ends. The germline V gene encodes CDR1 SGHDT and CDR2 YYEEEE. The receptor was derived from an adult with an advanced solid tumor such as melanoma, head and neck, liver or kidney cancer. The material sequenced was CD4+ or CD8+ T cells sorted from blood, taken in a trial of the OX40 agonist ivuxolimab. V is TRBV5-6 and J is TRBJ1-5; D perhaps matches TRBD1 (5 bases). The CDR3: CASSLFRVSNQPQHF. The CDR3 nucleotides are TGTGCCAGCAGCTTGTTCAGGGTTAGCAATCAGCCCCAGCATTTT.